These T cell receptor beta chains were read from a single sample in a study of cytomegalovirus exposure and HLA in healthy donors. The method was immunoSEQ multiplex PCR; TCRdb's version includes in-frame clones alone and lacks a portion of them. The sample carries under 250,000 clones, about 79% recorded once. Sequenced material: PBMCs. Every receptor here comes from a male donor in good health and CMV-seronegative. Both conserved end residues are part of each CDR3. The D gene is left open where the match is weak. Size tells how often a clone was seen (once, few, many) or the class of an expanded clone, and some rows leave it out.

clone size,D gene,V gene,J gene,CDR3 DNA,CDR3 protein
-,TRBD1,TRBV6-1,TRBJ1-2,TGTGCCAGCAGTGAACGGGGGACAGGGATTAACTATGGCTACACCTTC,CASSERGTGINYGYTF
-,-,TRBV6-5,TRBJ1-1,TGTGCCAGCAGTTACGATCCAGACAGAATGAACACTGAAGCTTTCTTT,CASSYDPDRMNTEAFF
few,-,TRBV10-3,TRBJ1-2,TGTGCCATCAGTGAACTGAGTACGGACTATGGCTACACCTTC,CAISELSTDYGYTF
few,-,TRBV5-4,TRBJ1-1,TGTGCCAGCATAGTCTCCGGAGGGAGCACTGAAGCTTTCTTT,CASIVSGGSTEAFF
-,-,TRBV11-3,TRBJ2-2,TGTGCCAGCAGCTCCCCACTCTCGACAGGGGAGGGCGGGGAGCTGTTTTTT,CASSSPLSTGEGGELFF
-,TRBD1,TRBV15,TRBJ2-7,TGTGCCACCAGCGGGACAGGGGGTGCCTACGAGCAGTACTTC,CATSGTGGAYEQYF
once,TRBD2,TRBV5-1,TRBJ2-1,TGCGCCAGCAGCTTGGGATCTAGCGGGGTTGAGCAGTTCTTC,CASSLGSSGVEQFF
-,TRBD1,TRBV18,TRBJ1-2,TGTGCCAGCTCACCACGGACAGGCTATGGCTACACCTTC,CASSPRTGYGYTF
-,-,TRBV6-5,TRBJ2-5,TGTGCCAGCAAACTGAAAGAGACCCAGTACTTC,CASKLKETQYF
-,TRBD2,TRBV7-2,TRBJ2-3,TGTGCCAGCAGCTCCGGGACTATACTTGCAGATACGCAGTATTTT,CASSSGTILADTQYF
-,-,TRBV5-1,TRBJ2-2,TGCGCCAGCAGCCCCGACGGCGGCGGGGAGCTGTTTTTT,CASSPDGGGELFF
-,-,TRBV2,TRBJ1-2,TGTGCCAGCCCCGGGGGGCGGGGCTACACCTTC,CASPGGRGYTF
-,-,TRBV27,TRBJ1-6,TGTGCCAGCAGCCGCACGGGACATCGTAATTCACCCCTCCACTTT,CASSRTGHRNSPLHF
-,-,TRBV19,TRBJ2-7,TGTGCCAGTAGTATGGGTCGGAGCTCCTACGAGCAGTACTTC,CASSMGRSSYEQYF
-,TRBD2,TRBV15,TRBJ2-3,TGTGCCACCAGCAGGGGTACTAGCGTCGGATCGGATACGCAGTATTTT,CATSRGTSVGSDTQYF
-,TRBD1,TRBV7-3,TRBJ2-1,TGTGCCAGCAGCTCCGAAGGGGGCAGATACAATGAGCAGTTCTTC,CASSSEGGRYNEQFF
few,-,TRBV7-6,TRBJ1-4,TGTGCCAGCAGCTTAAGTCAGACTAATGAAAAACTGTTTTTT,CASSLSQTNEKLFF
-,TRBD2,TRBV15,TRBJ2-1,TGTGCCACCAGCAGAGATTACGGACTAGCGGGAGAGAATGAGCAGTTCTTC,CATSRDYGLAGENEQFF
-,-,TRBV4-2,TRBJ1-3,TGTGCCAGCAGCCAAGATCGTGGGGGGAATGGAAACACCATATATTTT,CASSQDRGGNGNTIYF
many,-,TRBV4-3,TRBJ1-2,TGCGCCAGCAGCCAAGATCGGGAGGATGGCTACACCTTC,CASSQDREDGYTF
-,TRBD2,TRBV11-2,TRBJ2-1,TGTGCCAGCAGCCCTCCGGGACTAGCGGGGGTTGGTGAGCAGTTCTTC,CASSPPGLAGVGEQFF
-,-,TRBV5-6,TRBJ1-2,TGTGCCAGCAGCTTGTTACAAGGCAGGGTACATGGCTACACCTTC,CASSLLQGRVHGYTF
-,-,TRBV18,TRBJ2-3,TGTGCCAGCTCACCTTTAACGGGGTGGAAAAGATCTTCTAGCACAGATACGCAGTATTTT,CASSPLTGWKRSSSTDTQYF
few,TRBD1,TRBV15,TRBJ1-2,TGTGCCACCAGCAGAGATAGGGACAGGGAGAACTATGGCTACACCTTC,CATSRDRDRENYGYTF
-,TRBD1,TRBV19,TRBJ2-2,TGTGCCAGTAGTATAATCCACCCTCTGCGGGGACAGGGGAATTTTGAGGACACCGGGGAGCTGTTTTTT,CASSIIHPLRGQGNFEDTGELFF
-,TRBD1,TRBV6-1,TRBJ1-1,TGTGCCAGCAGTGAGTTGGTCAGGGGGCGAGGTGAAGCTTTCTTT,CASSELVRGRGEAFF
-,-,TRBV19,TRBJ2-1,TGTGCCAGTAGCCTGGACAGCCCTGGTTACAATGAGCAGTTCTTC,CASSLDSPGYNEQFF
-,-,TRBV7-3,TRBJ1-6,TGTGCCAGCAGCTTGGGACCCTTAATGGGGGGTACTACACCCCTCCACTTT,CASSLGPLMGGTTPLHF
-,-,TRBV7-3,TRBJ1-1,TGTGCCAGCAGCCTCAGAGGTACTGCTGAAGCTTTCTTT,CASSLRGTAEAFF
-,-,TRBV6-5,TRBJ1-1,TGTGCCAGCAGTTCCGTAGGGGGCACTGAAGCTTTCTTT,CASSSVGGTEAFF
-,TRBD2,TRBV13,TRBJ2-3,TGTGCCAGCAGCCCGCTGGGACTAGCGGGCACAGATACGCAGTATTTT,CASSPLGLAGTDTQYF
-,-,TRBV5-6,TRBJ1-5,TGTGCCAGCAGCTTGCAAAGCCCCAATCAGCCCCAGCATTTT,CASSLQSPNQPQHF
-,-,TRBV10-2,TRBJ2-7,TGCGCCAGCACAGGATCGAAAGACTACGAGCAGTACTTC,CASTGSKDYEQYF
-,-,TRBV9,TRBJ1-1,TGTGCCAGCAGCGTAGGCGGGGTTGGGGGCACTGAAGCTTTCTTT,CASSVGGVGGTEAFF
-,-,TRBV14,TRBJ1-1,TGTGCCAGCAGCCAAGATCACGGGTGGAGTACTGAAGCTTTCTTT,CASSQDHGWSTEAFF
-,TRBD2,TRBV4-2,TRBJ2-7,TGTGCCAGCAGCCACCTAGGGGGGAGGCTAGCGGGGGGGAATTACGAGCAGTACTTC,CASSHLGGRLAGGNYEQYF
-,TRBD1,TRBV5-1,TRBJ2-7,TGCGCCAGCAGCTCTTTTGAGGGACAGGGATCCTACGAGCAGTACTTC,CASSSFEGQGSYEQYF
-,-,TRBV4-3,TRBJ2-7,TGCGCCAGCAGCCAAGGCCCGGCAGGGTTTGGCGAGCAGTACTTC,CASSQGPAGFGEQYF
-,-,TRBV19,TRBJ1-1,TGTGCCAGTAGTATTGGGGTCGGGGGGCTAACCACTGAAGCTTTCTTT,CASSIGVGGLTTEAFF
few,-,TRBV6-5,TRBJ1-2,TGTGCCAGCAGTTACGTCACAGGGAAAAGCTATGGCTACACCTTC,CASSYVTGKSYGYTF